This TCR beta chain was identified during a study of T cells in Graves' hyperthyroidism and ophthalmopathy. Study-level points and caveats: Within blood appeared most thyroid clonotypes that had expanded above 0.001.

This clonotype has a count of ten or more. What it binds is unknown. Uncontrolled infection, other autoimmune disease, pregnancy or lactation led to exclusion. Clinical symptoms, serum thyroxine and TRAb, thyroid ultrasound and orbital computed tomography were used for the diagnoses. Isolation of PBMCs was performed on around 9.7 ml fresh peripheral blood. There are 15 residues in the CDR3. Germline loops: CDR1 SGHDT, CDR2 YYEEEE. V lost 3 bases, J lost 2 bases, and 13 bases lay in between. Authors of the study amplified TCR beta CDR3 regions from RNA transcripts. The study used the HTBI primer set for a first-round RT-PCR of the TCR CDR3. MiXCR, run by TCRdb on the multiplex PCR reads, gives a single entry per CDR3 protein. In the table there are fewer than 400,000 distinct CDR3 sequences, approximately 25% of which are singletons.

The gene calls are TRBV5-6 and TRBJ2-3, with TRBD1 as a possible D gene (6 bases). The sample taken for sequencing was blood. This TCR was sampled from a man between 50 and 59 years old with Graves' hyperthyroidism. CDR3 DNA: TGTGCCAGCAGCTCCCGACAGGCCAACACAGATACGCAGTATTTT. Its protein product is CASSSRQANTDTQYF.